This is a list of T cell receptor beta chains from one sample in a study of T cell responses to AZD1222 COVID-19 vaccine. The table came from immunoSEQ multiplex PCR; TCRdb's copy has only in-frame clones and leaves some out. The repertoire has 100,000 or so clones, 70% to 90% of them found once; the top ten carry under 1.5%. The sample here was peripheral blood, taken on day 0 of AZD1222 vaccination. Every receptor here comes from an adult in good health. Both conserved end residues are part of each CDR3. A D gene is named only where the DNA matches it firmly. Size values are once, few and many counts, or a class for expanded clones, and some rows have none.

>14|TRBJ2-5|TRBV5-1|NA|TRBD1
TGCGCCAGCAGCGAGGACAGGCCGCAAGAGACCCAGTACTTC
CASSEDRPQETQYF
>14|TRBJ2-1|TRBV9|NA|NA
TGTGCCAGCAGCCCGCGTTGGGAGTGGAATGAGCAGTTCTTC
CASSPRWEWNEQFF
>15|TRBJ2-1|TRBV28|NA|TRBD2
TGTGCCAGCAGCGGACAGCGGGAGTTCTACAATGAGCAGTTCTTC
CASSGQREFYNEQFF
>15|TRBJ1-1|TRBV4-3|NA|NA
TGCGCCAGCAGCCAAGATAGGGGACGTAGGGATTTTGCTTTCTTT
CASSQDRGRRDFAFF
>15|TRBJ2-1|TRBV6-2/TRBV6-3|NA|TRBD2
TGTGCCAGCAGTTTCCTAGCGGGTCCCGACAATGAGCAGTTCTTC
CASSFLAGPDNEQFF
>17|TRBJ2-1|TRBV4-3|NA|NA
TGCGCCAGCAGCCAAGATCGGCCAGCGAGCTCCTACAATGAGCAGTTCTTC
CASSQDRPASSYNEQFF
>11|TRBJ2-5|TRBV19|once|NA
TGTGCCAGTAGTCATGGGGAGACCCAGTACTTC
CASSHGETQYF
>15|TRBJ2-2|TRBV5-1|NA|NA
TGCGCCAGCAGCCGCGCGGGACAAAACACCGGGGAGCTGTTTTTT
CASSRAGQNTGELFF
>12|TRBJ1-2|TRBV19|NA|NA
TGTGCCAGTAGTCCGCAACTCTATGGCTACACCTTC
CASSPQLYGYTF
>16|TRBJ2-2|TRBV10-3|NA|TRBD1
TGTGCCATCAGTGAGTTCAGGACAGGGGGAACCGGGGAGCTGTTTTTT
CAISEFRTGGTGELFF
>15|TRBJ1-6|TRBV19|NA|NA
TGTGCCAGTAGTAAGCAGACAGATCTTAATTCACCCCTCCACTTT
CASSKQTDLNSPLHF
>15|TRBJ1-4|TRBV7-2|NA|NA
TGTGCCAGCAGCTTACCGGGACACATTAATGAAAAACTGTTTTTT
CASSLPGHINEKLFF
>14|TRBJ2-1|TRBV27|few|TRBD2
TGTGCCAGCTACACCAACGGGGGGGGCAATGAGCAGTTCTTC
CASYTNGGGNEQFF
>14|TRBJ1-2|TRBV12-5|NA|NA
TGTGCTAGTGGTCCCTCGACAGTTAACTATGGCTACACCTTC
CASGPSTVNYGYTF
>14|TRBJ1-5|TRBV19|once|NA
TGTGCCAGTAGTCCGGGACATAGTAATCAGCCCCAGCATTTT
CASSPGHSNQPQHF
>16|TRBJ2-3|TRBV29-1|NA|TRBD2
TGCAGCGTCCCTCGATCGACTAGCGGGAGTGAAGATACGCAGTATTTT
CSVPRSTSGSEDTQYF
>16|TRBJ1-2|TRBV18|few|TRBD1
TGTGCCAGCTCACCAAGTGAGGACAGGGCTGTATATGGCTACACCTTC
CASSPSEDRAVYGYTF
>15|TRBJ1-5|TRBV4-3|once|TRBD1
TGCGCCAGCAGCCAAGCCAGGGGGAGAAATCAGCCCCAGCATTTT
CASSQARGRNQPQHF
>16|TRBJ1-3|TRBV4-2|NA|NA
TGTGCCAGCAGCCAACAATCCCGGGACACCAGAAACACCATATATTTT
CASSQQSRDTRNTIYF
>17|TRBJ2-1|TRBV15|NA|TRBD2
TGTGCCACCAGCGCCGGACTAGCGGGACTAGGCCGGAATGAGCAGTTCTTC
CATSAGLAGLGRNEQFF
>14|TRBJ2-7|TRBV28|once|TRBD2
TGTGCCAGCGCCGCTCTAGCGGTCTCCTACGAGCAGTACTTC
CASAALAVSYEQYF
>16|TRBJ2-3|TRBV9|NA|TRBD2
TGTGCCAGCAGCGCCCTACTAGCGGGAGGGGGGGATACGCAGTATTTT
CASSALLAGGGDTQYF
>12|TRBJ1-1|TRBV2|once|TRBD1
TGTGCCAGCACAGGGGGTAGGACTGAAGCTTTCTTT
CASTGGRTEAFF
>14|TRBJ2-7|TRBV28|NA|NA
TGTGCCAGCAGTGGGCAGATTTTTACCTACGAGCAGTACTTC
CASSGQIFTYEQYF
>13|TRBJ2-7|TRBV28|once|TRBD2
TGTGCCAGCAGGGCCGGGGGGATTGGCGAGCAGTACTTC
CASRAGGIGEQYF
>13|TRBJ2-7|TRBV10-2|NA|TRBD2
TGCGCCAGCCTAAGAGGCGGGAGTAACGAGCAGTACTTC
CASLRGGSNEQYF
>15|TRBJ2-1|TRBV19|NA|NA
TGTGCCAGTAGTATCCCTTTCAGCTCCTACAATGAGCAGTTCTTC
CASSIPFSSYNEQFF
>15|TRBJ1-1|TRBV5-1|NA|NA
TGCGCCAGCAGCTTGGGATATGGTCCGAACACTGAAGCTTTCTTT
CASSLGYGPNTEAFF
>17|TRBJ2-4|TRBV6-2/TRBV6-3|few|NA
TGTGCCAGCAGTTACGAGGGCATTCCTAGAGCCAAAAACATTCAGTACTTC
CASSYEGIPRAKNIQYF
>14|TRBJ1-5|TRBV5-1|NA|TRBD1
TGCGCCAGCAGCCCCGGGACAGGGAATCAGCCCCAGCATTTT
CASSPGTGNQPQHF
>15|TRBJ1-1|TRBV14|NA|NA
TGTGCCAGCAGCCCTTTGGGACCGTGGAACACTGAAGCTTTCTTT
CASSPLGPWNTEAFF
>13|TRBJ2-3|TRBV29-1|NA|NA
TGCAGCGTTGGCGAATCGGGCACAGATACGCAGTATTTT
CSVGESGTDTQYF
>14|TRBJ1-1|TRBV6-2/TRBV6-3|NA|NA
TGTGCCAGCAGTTACGGGGGCGGGTACACTGAAGCTTTCTTT
CASSYGGGYTEAFF
>15|TRBJ2-7|TRBV29-1|NA|TRBD1
TGCAGCGTTGAAGGTGGCGGGACAGGGGTTCACGAGCAGTACTTC
CSVEGGGTGVHEQYF
>18|TRBJ1-3|TRBV15|once|TRBD1
TGTGCCACCAGCAGAGAACTACACTTAGGGACAGGTTTTAGGTCTCCGAATTTT
CATSRELHLGTGFRSPNF
>12|TRBJ2-7|TRBV27|NA|NA
TGTGCCAGCAGTTTAAATAGCGGCGAGCAGTACTTC
CASSLNSGEQYF
>13|TRBJ1-5|TRBV4-3|NA|NA
TGCGCCAGCAGCCAGACAGATAATCAGCCCCAGCATTTT
CASSQTDNQPQHF
>14|TRBJ2-7|TRBV7-2|once|NA
TGTGCCAGCAGCATGAATCCACTAGCCTACGAGCAGTACTTC
CASSMNPLAYEQYF
>12|TRBJ1-1|TRBV30|NA|NA
TGTGCCTGGAGTGTATACGGGGCTGAAGCTTTCTTT
CAWSVYGAEAFF
>13|TRBJ1-2|TRBV28|NA|NA
TGTGCCAGCAGAACGGACGGAAACTATGGCTACACCTTC
CASRTDGNYGYTF